The rows below give T cell receptor beta chains drawn from one sample of a study of blood T cell repertoires in COVID-19. Libraries were prepared by immunoSEQ multiplex PCR; TCRdb keeps only in-frame clonotypes and omits some of them. Of about 400,000 clones in the sample, roughly 90% were seen once. The sequencing input was peripheral blood. Receptors originate from a woman in her twenties or thirties with active or convalescent COVID-19. Both conserved end residues are part of each CDR3. The order of the fields is V gene, clone size, CDR3 length, D gene, J gene, CDR3 DNA, CDR3 protein. The D gene is left open where the match is weak. Some rows mark clone size as missing; the rest say once, few, many or name a class of expanded clone.

TRBV6-5	NA	15	TRBD2	TRBJ2-5	TGTGCCAGCACTACTCTTCTAGCGGGAGGGGAGACCCAGTACTTC	CASTTLLAGGETQYF
TRBV4-1	NA	15	TRBD1	TRBJ1-6	TGCGCCAGCAGCCAAGAGGTGACAGGGGATTCACCCCTCCACTTT	CASSQEVTGDSPLHF
TRBV7-8	few	16	TRBD2	TRBJ2-2	TGTGCCAGCAGCTCTGGACTAGATGGGAACACCGGGGAGCTGTTTTTT	CASSSGLDGNTGELFF
TRBV30	NA	15	NA	TRBJ1-1	TGTGCCTGGGCAAACCCGCTTTCCGGCGGGACTGAAGCTTTCTTT	CAWANPLSGGTEAFF
TRBV5-1	NA	14	NA	TRBJ2-7	TGCGCCAGCAGCTTGGGGCAGGGAATGGACGAGCAGTACTTC	CASSLGQGMDEQYF
TRBV4-1	few	15	NA	TRBJ2-2	TGCGCCAGCAGCCAAGGGACTTTACTCACCGGGGAGCTGTTTTTT	CASSQGTLLTGELFF
TRBV18	NA	16	NA	TRBJ2-3	TGTGCCAGCTCACCAAGAGGCGGCTCCGGGTCCGATACGCAGTATTTT	CASSPRGGSGSDTQYF
TRBV7-6	NA	17	TRBD2	TRBJ2-3	TGTGCCAGCAGCCCCCGGTTTGAGCGGGGGACCACAGATACGCAGTATTTT	CASSPRFERGTTDTQYF
TRBV29-1	NA	14	NA	TRBJ2-3	TGCAGCGTTGATTCTCAGGGGAACACAGATACGCAGTATTTT	CSVDSQGNTDTQYF
TRBV6-5	NA	14	NA	TRBJ1-1	TGTGCCAGCAGAGAGCAGGGCCGGAACACTGAAGCTTTCTTT	CASREQGRNTEAFF
TRBV2	NA	14	TRBD1	TRBJ1-2	TGTGCCAGCAGTGGGGGGACAGGGGGAAATGGCTACACCTTC	CASSGGTGGNGYTF
TRBV12-3/TRBV12-4	NA	13	NA	TRBJ1-2	TGTGCCAGCAGCCGCGGGGGGGACTATGGCTACACCTTC	CASSRGGDYGYTF
TRBV27	NA	15	TRBD2	TRBJ2-7	TGTGCCAGCAGTTTATCGTTACTAGCGGCCTACGAGCAGTACTTC	CASSLSLLAAYEQYF
TRBV7-9	NA	15	TRBD2	TRBJ2-1	TGTGCCAGCAGCCATTTAGCGGGAGAGGACAATGAGCAGTTCTTC	CASSHLAGEDNEQFF
TRBV25-1	NA	14	NA	TRBJ1-5	TGTGCCAGCAGCGTAACGGGGGTGGGTCAGCCCCAGCATTTT	CASSVTGVGQPQHF
TRBV7-9	NA	14	TRBD2	TRBJ2-3	TGTGCCAGCAGCTCGGAGCGGGGGGGAGATACGCAGTATTTT	CASSSERGGDTQYF
TRBV5-1	NA	17	TRBD1	TRBJ2-1	TGCGCCAGCGACCAGGGGCGGCGAGGACAGGGGATGGGTGAGCAGTTCTTC	CASDQGRRGQGMGEQFF
TRBV10-3	once	16	NA	TRBJ2-7	TGTGCCATCAGTAACAAGCGGGACAGGAACTCCTACGAGCAGTACTTC	CAISNKRDRNSYEQYF
TRBV6-5	NA	14	NA	TRBJ2-7	TGTGCCAGCAAAACCGGACAGATCCCCTACGAGCAGTACTTC	CASKTGQIPYEQYF
TRBV18	NA	16	NA	TRBJ2-2	TGTGCCAGCTCACCAGAAGGGCAGGGCAACACCGGGGAGCTGTTTTTT	CASSPEGQGNTGELFF
TRBV7-8	NA	16	TRBD2	TRBJ2-1	TGTGCCAGCAGCCCAAGGACTAGCGGGGCTTACAATGAGCAGTTCTTC	CASSPRTSGAYNEQFF
TRBV5-6	NA	16	TRBD1	TRBJ1-1	TGTGCCAGCAGCTTGCCAGGGGGTGGCTCGAACACTGAAGCTTTCTTT	CASSLPGGGSNTEAFF
TRBV14	NA	13	NA	TRBJ1-2	TGTGCCAGCAGTCCACAGGAGACCTATGGCTACACCTTC	CASSPQETYGYTF
TRBV7-2	NA	17	TRBD2	TRBJ2-3	TGTGCCAGCAGCTTCCCTTTGCGGGGGGAATCGACAGATACGCAGTATTTT	CASSFPLRGESTDTQYF
TRBV14	NA	14	NA	TRBJ1-4	TGTGCCAGCAGCTGGGACTGGACTAATGAAAAACTGTTTTTT	CASSWDWTNEKLFF
TRBV5-4	NA	16	TRBD1	TRBJ2-7	TGTGCCAGCAGCCACGGCGTGGGACAGGGGGCCTACGAGCAGTACTTC	CASSHGVGQGAYEQYF
TRBV27	NA	16	TRBD1	TRBJ2-1	TGTGCCAGCAGTTTATCGCCGGGACAGTACAACAATGAGCAGTTCTTC	CASSLSPGQYNNEQFF
TRBV18	NA	15	NA	TRBJ1-6	TGTGCCAGCTCACTGAAGCGGGGGTCTAATTCACCCCTCCACTTT	CASSLKRGSNSPLHF
TRBV5-1	NA	14	TRBD2	TRBJ2-7	TGCGCCAGCAGCCCGGGACTAGCGGGAGCCGAGCAGTACTTC	CASSPGLAGAEQYF
TRBV27	NA	14	TRBD1	TRBJ1-2	TGTGCCAGCAGACCAGGGGGCGGTAGGAATGGCTACACCTTC	CASRPGGGRNGYTF
TRBV2	NA	13	NA	TRBJ2-5	TGTGCCAGCAGTGTAAACAGGCAAGAGACCCAGTACTTC	CASSVNRQETQYF
TRBV19	once	13	NA	TRBJ2-1	TGTGCCAGTAGCGGACTGCGGGGAGATGAGCAGTTCTTC	CASSGLRGDEQFF
TRBV10-2	NA	13	NA	TRBJ1-1	TGCGCCAGCAATCCGACAGGGAACACTGAAGCTTTCTTT	CASNPTGNTEAFF
TRBV6-5	NA	16	NA	TRBJ1-3	TGTGCCAGCAGTTACTCGAGGGGGGAAGCGGGGAACACCATATATTTT	CASSYSRGEAGNTIYF
TRBV5-8	NA	15	NA	TRBJ1-1	TGTGCCAGCAGCTTGGAGAGGTTCGAGAACACTGAAGCTTTCTTT	CASSLERFENTEAFF
TRBV3-1/TRBV3-2	NA	19	TRBD1	TRBJ2-7	TGTGCCAGCAGCCAAGTATTTATAGCTGCGGGACAGGGCTCCTACGAGCAGTACTTC	CASSQVFIAAGQGSYEQYF
TRBV25-1	NA	15	TRBD1	TRBJ1-5	TGTGCCAGCAGTGGTGGACAGGAGCTTAATCAGCCCCAGCATTTT	CASSGGQELNQPQHF
TRBV7-9	once	15	TRBD2	TRBJ2-1	TGTGCCAGCAGCTTTGGGACTAGCGGGGTGGATGAGCAGTTCTTC	CASSFGTSGVDEQFF
TRBV5-1	NA	16	NA	TRBJ1-1	TGCGCCAGCAGCCCCACGGCCCAGGGGAGGGGGACTGAAGCTTTCTTT	CASSPTAQGRGTEAFF
TRBV9	NA	16	NA	TRBJ2-3	TGTGCCAGCAGCACCCGACAGTCAACTAGCACAGATACGCAGTATTTT	CASSTRQSTSTDTQYF
TRBV18	NA	13	NA	TRBJ1-1	TGTGCCAGCTCACGCGAATTGAACACTGAAGCTTTCTTT	CASSRELNTEAFF
TRBV5-6	NA	14	TRBD1	TRBJ1-2	TGTGCCAGCAGACAGGGGCCCGTTGACTATGGCTACACCTTC	CASRQGPVDYGYTF
TRBV28	NA	15	NA	TRBJ2-7	TGTGCCAGCAGCCGTACAGGGATCAGGGCCTACGAGCAGTACTTC	CASSRTGIRAYEQYF
TRBV4-1	NA	12	TRBD2	TRBJ2-7	TGCGCCAGCAGCCAAGACCGGGGGGGCAGGTACTTC	CASSQDRGGRYF
TRBV5-4	NA	16	TRBD1	TRBJ2-2	TGTGCCAGCAGCCTCCCGGGACAGGGTAACACCGGGGAGCTGTTTTTT	CASSLPGQGNTGELFF
TRBV18	NA	13	NA	TRBJ1-1	TGTGCCAGCTCAACAGGACGGAACACTGAAGCTTTCTTT	CASSTGRNTEAFF
TRBV5-4	few	15	TRBD1	TRBJ1-1	TGTGCCAGCAGGGCCGGGACAGTCGGGAACACTGAAGCTTTCTTT	CASRAGTVGNTEAFF
TRBV3-1/TRBV3-2	NA	16	TRBD1	TRBJ1-6	TGTGCCAGCAGCCAAGACAGGGACAGGGGAAATTCACCCCTCCACTTT	CASSQDRDRGNSPLHF
TRBV29-1	NA	15	NA	TRBJ2-1	TGCAGCGTTGTAGGACAGCCTAGCTCCTACAATGAGCAGTTCTTC	CSVVGQPSSYNEQFF
TRBV19	once	17	TRBD2	TRBJ2-6	TGTGCCAGTAGTACCCCCGCGGGGGGCACTGGGGCCAACGTCCTGACTTTC	CASSTPAGGTGANVLTF
TRBV10-1	NA	17	TRBD1	TRBJ1-2	TGCGCCAGCAGGCCCGGCGCAACCCCGACAGGGGCGCTTGGCTACACCTTC	CASRPGATPTGALGYTF
TRBV2	few	16	NA	TRBJ1-2	TGTGCCAGCAGCCGGGATCCGGGACAAACAAACTATGGCTACACCTTC	CASSRDPGQTNYGYTF
TRBV11-2	NA	16	TRBD2	TRBJ2-3	TGTGCCAGCAGCTTCAGTAGCGGGGGAGGCACAGATACGCAGTATTTT	CASSFSSGGGTDTQYF
TRBV29-1	NA	13	NA	TRBJ2-7	TGCAGCGTCGTTTCTAGCGTGGGGTACGAGCAGTACTTC	CSVVSSVGYEQYF